What follows are 24 T cell receptor beta chains derived from one specimen sequenced in a study of prognosis after radiotherapy for stage I lung cancer. Two-round multiplex PCR on genomic DNA was the method by which TCR beta CDR3 was amplified. First-round PCR employed TRBV- and TRBJ-specific primers for each gene. Each CDR3 protein is one row after TCRdb ran MiXCR on the multiplex PCR reads. This repertoire shows 30,000 to 40,000 distinct CDR3 sequences, under 40% found once; its top ten account for approximately 16%. Sequencing used PBMCs, obtained before or after stereotactic body radiation therapy (not recorded which). The receptor set was obtained from a donor at least 50 years old with non-small cell lung cancer.

Only one count was recorded for this clonotype. The J gene is TRBJ1-2, the V gene TRBV5-1; 7 positions agree with TRBD1. V was pared by 0 bases and J by 2 bases, with 7 bases of the junction left unmatched. CDR1 SGHRS and CDR2 YFSETQ come from the germline V gene. This CDR3 region has 16 residues. CDR3 residues: CASSLGPSRGNYGYTF. In nucleotides, the CDR3 is TGCGCCAGCAGCTTGGGCCCCTCCAGGGGGAACTATGGCTACACCTTC. Full variable domain (missing parts from reference TRBV5-1 and TRBJ1-2): KAGVTQTPRYLIKTRGQQVTLSCSPISGHRSVSWYQQTPGQGLQFLFEYFSETQRNKGNFPGRFSGRQFSNSRSEMNVSTLELGDSALYLCASSLGPSRGNYGYTFGSGTRLTVV.

This clonotype appeared many times. CDR3 in amino acids: CASSSQTGLGEKLFF. CDR3 nucleotides: TGTGCCAGCAGTTCACAAACAGGGCTAGGCGAAAAACTGTTTTTT. The chain combines TRBV28 with TRBJ1-4; D possibly corresponds to TRBD1 (6 bases). Trimming shortened V by 4 bases and J by 8 bases, and 17 bases separated the two germline ends. This CDR3 region has 15 residues. CDR1 is MDHEN, CDR2 SYDVKM, per germline.

This clonotype occurred many times. The rearrangement uses TRBV19 and TRBJ2-7; 9 positions agree with TRBD2. The V gene end was trimmed by 7 bases and the J gene end by 5 bases; junction bases not matched to a gene: 15. The CDR3 extends over 16 amino acids. The V gene's germline CDR1 is LNHDA and CDR2 SQIVND (reference sequence). CDR3 amino acids: CASTETSGGPRDEQYF. The DNA for the CDR3 is TGTGCCAGTACCGAGACTAGCGGAGGGCCCCGGGACGAGCAGTACTTC.

A word on this clonotype: It may be a read error: a sequence one base away is much more abundant. This chain uses TRBV14 with TRBJ1-1, with a weak D call TRBD1 (5 bases). This CDR3 spans 14 amino acids. Germline values: CDR1 SGHDN, CDR2 FVKESK. The CDR3 protein is CASSQVGGNTESFF. In DNA form, the CDR3 reads TGTGCCAGCAGCCAAGTCGGGGGGAACACTGAATCTTTCTTT. Based on the CDR3 plus reference TRBV14 and TRBJ1-1, the full variable domain is EAGVTQFPSHSVIEKGQTVTLRCDPISGHDNLYWYRRVMGKEIKFLLHFVKESKQDESGMPNNRFLAERTGGTYSTLKVQPAELEDSGVYFCASSQVGGNTESFFGQGTRLTVV.

This clonotype was seen repeatedly, ten times or more. The chain's CDR3 is CSVEEGAGELFF. CDR3 nucleotides: TGCAGCGTTGAAGAAGGTGCCGGGGAGCTGTTTTTT. The rearrangement joins TRBV29-1 to TRBJ2-2; no clear D. V was shortened by 0 bases and J by 6 bases, with 5 bases between the two germline ends. The CDR3 totals 12 residues. CDR1 and CDR2 (germline): SQVTM, ANQGSEA.

The chain has TRBV3-1 and TRBJ2-5; no definite D call. The CDR3 length is 16 residues. V was clipped by 3 bases and J by 3 bases, with 17 bases between them. Germline-derived CDR1 and CDR2 are LGHDT and YNNKEL (reference sequence). DNA of the CDR3: TGTGCCAGCAGCCACCGGCAGGCCAACTACGAAGAGACCCAGTACTTC. Protein sequence: CASSHRQANYEETQYF.

In its sample, this clonotype was seen many times. A junction boundary mismatches the germline segment, possibly from a read error. This chain links TRBV6-4 with TRBJ2-5; 7 bases map to TRBD1. Germline CDR1 reads MRHNA; CDR2 reads SNTAGT. CDR3 length equals 14 residues. DNA of the CDR3: TGTACCAGCAGTTTCACACAGGGGCGAGAGACCCAGTACTTC. Translation gives CTSSFTQGRETQYF.

In the case of this clonotype: A much more abundant neighbour one base away suggests this may be a read error. The gene calls are TRBV7-9 and TRBJ1-1; the D is unclear. Deletions cut 5 bases from V and 10 bases from J, with 11 bases between. Per germline, CDR1 SEHNR and CDR2 FQNEAQ (reference sequence). The CDR3 has 11 residues. The CDR3 here is CASSALDGAFF. The CDR3 DNA follows: TGTGCCAGCAGCGCCCTTGATGGAGCTTTCTTT.

The rearrangement uses TRBV28 and TRBJ1-6; 7 nucleotides align to TRBD1. V shed 7 bases and J 9 bases; nucleotides not matched to a gene: 15. The germline CDR1 and CDR2 sequences are MDHEN and SYDVKM. The CDR3 length is 16 residues. The CDR3 is CASMALVGQVLSPLHF. CDR3 coding DNA: TGTGCCAGCATGGCTCTGGTAGGACAGGTCCTTTCACCCCTCCACTTT. Combining the CDR3 with reference TRBV28 and TRBJ1-6 gives the whole variable domain DVKVTQSSRYLVKRTGEKVFLECVQDMDHENMFWYRQDPGLGLRLIYFSYDVKMKEKGDIPEGYSVSREKKERFSLILESASTNQTSMYLCASMALVGQVLSPLHFGNGTRLTVT.

The rearrangement uses TRBV6-2 or TRBV6-3 and TRBJ2-6; no reliable D call. This CDR3 comprises 15 residues. Germline loops: CDR1 MNHEY, CDR2 SVGEGT. Trimming cost V 6 bases and J 1 base, with 10 bases left between them. CDR3 sequence (DNA): TGTGCCAGCAGCCCCCCCGGGTCTGGGGCCAACGTCCTGACTTTC. Its translation: CASSPPGSGANVLTF.

This clonotype was found many times. The chain has TRBV29-1 and TRBJ1-2; no clear D gene. Trimming left V 3 bases short and J 1 base short, with 6 bases between. The germline V gene encodes CDR1 SQVTM and CDR2 ANQGSEA. The CDR3 spans 12 residues. CDR3 protein: CSVEADNYGYTF. Here the CDR3 DNA reads TGCAGCGTTGAGGCGGATAACTATGGCTACACCTTC.

This clonotype was found many times. V gene TRBV20-1 combines with J gene TRBJ2-7, with a possible D match to TRBD1 (5 bases). Trimming cost V 2 bases and J 0 bases, with 17 bases left between them. The CDR3 is made up of 16 amino acids. The germline V gene has CDR1 DFQATT and CDR2 SNEGSKA (reference sequence). Written as DNA, the CDR3 is TGCAGTGCTAGACGACCGAGAACAGGATCCTCCTACGAGCAGTACTTC. Its protein is CSARRPRTGSSYEQYF.

This clonotype was found many times. A single base separates this from a much larger clone, so it may be a read error. The chain has TRBV28 and TRBJ1-1; possibly TRBD1 for D (5 bases). CDR1 is MDHEN and CDR2 is SYDVKM in the germline V gene. Trimming left V 7 bases short and J 6 bases short, with 15 bases between. The CDR3 covers 13 residues. CDR3 residues: CASIAEGLAEAFF. CDR3 nucleotides: TGTGCCAGCATAGCGGAGGGGTTGGCTGAAGCTTTCTTT.

This clonotype was counted a few times. A much larger clone differs by one base, so this may be a read error. Likely a read error: the CDR3 ends without its conserved phenylalanine or tryptophan. The V and J genes are TRBV27 and TRBJ2-4; 8 bases are a match to TRBD1. The germline CDR1 and CDR2 sequences are MNHEY and SMNVEV (reference sequence). The CDR3 totals 15 residues. V dropped 5 bases and J dropped 7; count of bases not matched to a gene: 10. As DNA, the CDR3 is TGTGCCAGCAGTCCCCGACAGGGGTGGGGGAACATTCAGTACCTC. Protein sequence: CASSPRQGWGNIQYL.

This clonotype was counted at least ten times. The chain has TRBV18 and TRBJ2-3; the D gene is possibly TRBD1 (6 bases). CDR3 length: 16 amino acids. Trimming removed 4 bases at V and 0 bases at J, with 14 bases between. Per germline, CDR1 KGHSH and CDR2 LQKENI. The CDR3 DNA reads as TGTGCCAGCTCACTCCTTAACAGGGTCAGCACAGATACGCAGTATTTT. It codes for CASSLLNRVSTDTQYF.

Of note for this clonotype: A far larger clone is only one base removed, so a read error is likely. This chain connects TRBV6-9 to TRBJ2-3, with 8 bases identical to TRBD2. The length of the CDR3 is 15 residues. Germline trimming cut 3 bases from V and 4 bases from J; bases unmatched to any gene: 6. Germline assignment: CDR1 MNHGY and CDR2 SVAAGI. Written as DNA, the CDR3 is TGTGCCAGCAGTTACAGCGGGAGAGGGGCAGATACGCAGTATTTT. Translation gives CASSYSGRGADTQYF.

The chain combines TRBV2 with TRBJ2-5, with TRBD2 matching over 7 bases. This CDR3 is built from 13 residues. V dropped 10 bases and J dropped 5; count of bases not matched to a gene: 10. Germline-derived CDR1 and CDR2 are SNHLY and FYNNEI. The chain's CDR3 is CATGERDWETQYF. CDR3 bases: TGTGCCACGGGGGAGCGGGATTGGGAGACCCAGTACTTC.

The genes are TRBV6-2 or TRBV6-3 and TRBJ1-2, with D possibly being TRBD1 (6 bases). CDR3 size: 13 residues. Germline values: CDR1 MNHEY, CDR2 SVGEGT. V was shortened by 2 bases and J by 4 bases, with 8 bases between the two germline ends. Written as DNA, the CDR3 is TGTGCCAGCAGTTACCGAGGGGGCTATGGCTACACCTTC. Its translation: CASSYRGGYGYTF.

Worth noting for this clonotype: The final CDR3 position lacks the conserved phenylalanine or tryptophan, pointing to a likely read error. The DNA is left out, because the CDR3 cannot be placed on it with certainty; the CDR3 is given as TCRdb lists it. The chain links TRBV19 to TRBJ1-5; the table's D gene call, TRBD1, was not cross checked with the DNA. The CDR3 length is 16 residues, termini included. CDR1 LNHDA and CDR2 SQIVND come from the germline V gene (reference sequence). The CDR3 here is CASSIAGQGDHQPKHL.

This clonotype was observed at least ten times. The CDR3: CASSPYGLTDTQYF. The CDR3 bases are TGTGCCAGCAGCCCCTACGGTCTCACAGATACGCAGTATTTT. This chain connects TRBV3-1 to TRBJ2-3, with D uncertain. This CDR3 has 14 amino acids. The V gene lost 4 bases and the J gene lost 2 bases, with 10 bases spanning the gap. Germline V lookup: CDR1 LGHDT, CDR2 YNNKEL (reference sequence).

This clonotype has a count of ten or more. The chain has TRBV28 and TRBJ2-1, with 7 bases that match TRBD2. The CDR3 runs to 13 residues. CDR1 and CDR2 (germline): MDHEN, SYDVKM. J was trimmed by 9 bases and V by 5 bases; bases with no gene match: 7. The CDR3 region is CASSLAVPPEQFF. The DNA for the CDR3 is TGTGCCAGCAGTCTAGCGGTCCCTCCTGAGCAGTTCTTC.

This clonotype has a count of ten or more. The chain employs TRBV13 and TRBJ2-3, with D perhaps TRBD1 or TRBD2 (5 bases each). Germline CDR1 is PRHDT and CDR2 is FYEKMQ (reference sequence). The CDR3 length is 14 residues. V gave up 3 bases and J gave up 3 bases, with 10 bases separating them. The DNA of the CDR3 is TGTGCCAGCAGCTTGAGGGGCCTGACAGATACGCAGTATTTT. This translates into CASSLRGLTDTQYF. The complete variable domain, with remaining parts taken from reference TRBV13 and TRBJ2-3, reads AAGVIQSPRHLIKEKRETATLKCYPIPRHDTVYWYQQGPGQDPQFLISFYEKMQSDKGSIPDRFSAQQFSDYHSELNMSSLELGDSALYFCASSLRGLTDTQYFGPGTRLTVL.

The sample holds many counts of this clonotype. The V call is TRBV5-4, the J call TRBJ2-7; possibly TRBD2 for D (6 bases). Germline V lookup: CDR1 SGHNT, CDR2 YYREEE (reference sequence). Trimming pared 4 bases from V and 2 bases from J, leaving 13 bases between. There are 14 residues in the CDR3. For the CDR3, the DNA is TGTGCCAGCAGCCGCGTGGGAGGACCCTACGAGCAGTACTTC. The encoded protein is CASSRVGGPYEQYF.

This clonotype occurred once. The CDR3 DNA follows: TGTGCCAGCAGGTTACAGGGATATAATTCACCCCTCCACTTT. It codes for CASRLQGYNSPLHF. The chain uses TRBV6-1 and TRBJ1-6; D may be TRBD1 (6 bases). Trimming left V 6 bases short and J 4 bases short, with 10 bases between. Germline V lookup: CDR1 MNHNS, CDR2 SASEGT. The CDR3 runs to 14 residues.